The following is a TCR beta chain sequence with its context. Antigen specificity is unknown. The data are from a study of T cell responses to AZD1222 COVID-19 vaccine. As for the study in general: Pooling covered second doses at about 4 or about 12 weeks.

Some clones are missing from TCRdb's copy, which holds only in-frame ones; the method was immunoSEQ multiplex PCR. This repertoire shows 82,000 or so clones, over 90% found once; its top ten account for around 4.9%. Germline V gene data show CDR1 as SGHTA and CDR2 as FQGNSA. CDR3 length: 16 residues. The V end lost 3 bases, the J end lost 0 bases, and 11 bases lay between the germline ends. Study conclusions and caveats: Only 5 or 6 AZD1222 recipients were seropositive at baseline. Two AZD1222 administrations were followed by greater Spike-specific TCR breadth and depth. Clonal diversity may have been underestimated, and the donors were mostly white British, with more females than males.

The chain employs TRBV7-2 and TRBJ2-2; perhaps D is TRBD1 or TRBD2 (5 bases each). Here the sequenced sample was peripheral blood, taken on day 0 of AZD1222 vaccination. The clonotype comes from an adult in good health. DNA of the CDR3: TGTGCCAGCAGCTTGGGGACGGCCGCGAACACCGGGGAGCTGTTTTTT. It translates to CASSLGTAANTGELFF.